This T cell receptor beta chain was identified in a study of T cell clonotyping in hematopoietic cell transplantation. The germline gives CDR1 GTSNPN, CDR2 SVGIG (reference sequence). This CDR3 region has 16 residues. The V segment lost 2 bases and the J segment 3 bases; nucleotides outside the gene matches: 12. The table came from immunoSEQ multiplex PCR; TCRdb's copy has only in-frame clones and leaves some out. The data contain roughly 7,000 clones, over 35% of them singletons. This specimen was peripheral blood mononuclear cells, taken 30 days after allogeneic stem cell transplant. This clonotype was sampled from a female patient in her 60s who had an allogeneic stem cell transplant, so the T cells may come from the graft donor. Some clones in this sample may be carry-over from other donors' samples. The rearrangement links TRBV30 to TRBJ2-7; 8 bases match TRBD2. In DNA form, the CDR3 reads TGTGCCTGGAGTCCCGGCATGCGGGAGGACCGCTACGAGCAGTACTTC. This gives the protein CAWSPGMREDRYEQYF.